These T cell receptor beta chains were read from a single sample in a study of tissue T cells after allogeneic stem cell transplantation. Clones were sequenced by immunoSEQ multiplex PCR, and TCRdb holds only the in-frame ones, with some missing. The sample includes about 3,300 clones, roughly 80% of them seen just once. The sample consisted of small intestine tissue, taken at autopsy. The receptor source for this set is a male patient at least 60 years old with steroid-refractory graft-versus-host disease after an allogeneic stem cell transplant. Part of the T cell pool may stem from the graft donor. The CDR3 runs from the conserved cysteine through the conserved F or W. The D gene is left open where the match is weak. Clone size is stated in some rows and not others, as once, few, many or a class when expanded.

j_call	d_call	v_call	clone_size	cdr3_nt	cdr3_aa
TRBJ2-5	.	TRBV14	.	TGTGCCAGCAGCCGCACTAGACAAGAGACCCAGTACTTC	CASSRTRQETQYF
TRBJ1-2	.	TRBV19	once	TGTGCCAGTAGTCTAACCACAGGGCTCGGCTACACCTTC	CASSLTTGLGYTF
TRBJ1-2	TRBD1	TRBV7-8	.	TGTGCCAGCAGCTTAGTAGGGGGCGCGTCCATAGGGGGCTACACCTTC	CASSLVGGASIGGYTF
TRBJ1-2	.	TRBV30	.	TGTGCCTGGAGCAAGAGCAGGATGGCCGCGGGCTACACCTTC	CAWSKSRMAAGYTF
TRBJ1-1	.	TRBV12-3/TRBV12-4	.	TGTGCCAGCAGCCGTCAGTCGAACACTGAAGCTTTCTTT	CASSRQSNTEAFF
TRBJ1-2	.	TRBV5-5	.	TGTGCCAGCAGCTTGGATTGGAGAGCTAACTATGGCTACACCTTC	CASSLDWRANYGYTF
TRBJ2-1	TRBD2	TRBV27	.	TGTGCCAGCAGTTTATGGCAAGACTATAGCGGGGGGGCTTCCTACAATGAGCAGTTCTTC	CASSLWQDYSGGASYNEQFF
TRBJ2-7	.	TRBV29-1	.	TGCAGCGTTGGTGGGTTCTACGAGCAGTACTTC	CSVGGFYEQYF
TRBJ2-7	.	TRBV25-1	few	TGTGCCAGCAGTGAACCAGGAAGCTCCTACGAGCAGTACTTC	CASSEPGSSYEQYF
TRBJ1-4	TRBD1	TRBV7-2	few	TGTGCCAGCAGCTCGTCAGCGACAGGGCTTAATGAAAAACTGTTTTTT	CASSSSATGLNEKLFF
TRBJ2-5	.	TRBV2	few	TGTGCCAGCAGCGCGGAGCGTGAGACCCAGTACTTC	CASSAERETQYF
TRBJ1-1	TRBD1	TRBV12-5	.	TGTGCTAGTGGCCAGGGGGTGAGGACTGAAGCTTTCTTT	CASGQGVRTEAFF
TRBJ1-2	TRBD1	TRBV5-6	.	TGTGCCAGCAGCAGGGGAGGGACAGGGTTTCTTAACTATGGCTACACCTTC	CASSRGGTGFLNYGYTF
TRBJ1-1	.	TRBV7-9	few	TGTGCCAGCAGCTTAAGGCCGACAGTGAACACTGAAGCTTTCTTT	CASSLRPTVNTEAFF
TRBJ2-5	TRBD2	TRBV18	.	TGTGCCAGCTCACCATCAGCGACAGCGGGGCAAGAGACCCAGTACTTC	CASSPSATAGQETQYF
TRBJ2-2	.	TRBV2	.	TGTGCCAGCCTCGCCACAGGGAATGCCGGGGAGCTGTTTTTT	CASLATGNAGELFF
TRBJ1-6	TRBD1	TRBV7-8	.	TGTGCCAGCAGCCCCGGGACAGCTAGGCTCGACTCTTCACCCCTCCACTTT	CASSPGTARLDSSPLHF
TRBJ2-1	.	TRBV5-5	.	TGTGCCAGCAGCTTGGTTAGCTCCTACAATGAGCAGTTCTTC	CASSLVSSYNEQFF
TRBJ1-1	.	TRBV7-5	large	TGTGTCAGAAGCTTAAGGGACAGGGGGTGGGACACTGAAGCTTTCTTT	CVRSLRDRGWDTEAFF
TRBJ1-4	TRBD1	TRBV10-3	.	TGTGCCATCAGACCGACAGGGGGCCTAAATGAAAAACTGTTTTTT	CAIRPTGGLNEKLFF
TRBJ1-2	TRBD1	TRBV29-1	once	TGCAGCGTCACACAGGGGGAGATCTATGGCTACACCTTC	CSVTQGEIYGYTF
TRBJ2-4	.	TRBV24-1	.	TGTGCCACCAGCGACAGAGAAAACATTCAGTACTTC	CATSDRENIQYF
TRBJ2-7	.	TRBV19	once	TGTGCCAGCCACCGCGAGTTTACGGGGCGGGTCCCCCGGGCCAGGGAGCAGTACTTC	CASHREFTGRVPRAREQYF
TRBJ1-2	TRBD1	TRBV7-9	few	TGTGCCAGCAGCGCCGGGACAGAGTATGGCTACACCTTC	CASSAGTEYGYTF
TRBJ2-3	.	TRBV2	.	TGTGCCAGCAGTGATCAGGGGTTCGGGGGAGATACGCAGTATTTT	CASSDQGFGGDTQYF
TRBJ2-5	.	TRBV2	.	TGTGCCAGCCGTCCAGGCCCCAACTTGGAGACCCAGTACTTC	CASRPGPNLETQYF
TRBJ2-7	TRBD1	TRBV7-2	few	TGTGCCAGCAGCTTTTACAGGGGGCCCTACGAGCAGTACTTC	CASSFYRGPYEQYF
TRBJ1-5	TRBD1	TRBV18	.	TGTGCCAGCTCACCACAGGTTACAGGGGGACAGCCCCAGCATTTT	CASSPQVTGGQPQHF
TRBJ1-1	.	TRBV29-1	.	TGCAGCGTTGATTATGGGGGGCACACTGAAGCTTTCTTT	CSVDYGGHTEAFF
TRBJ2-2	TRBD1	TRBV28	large	TGTGCCAGCGGACGGGACAGGGTGCCAGCCGGGGAGCTGTTTTTT	CASGRDRVPAGELFF
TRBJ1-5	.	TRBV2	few	TGTGCCAGCAGTGAAGGGACAGCCATCAATAGCAATCAGCCCCAGCATTTT	CASSEGTAINSNQPQHF
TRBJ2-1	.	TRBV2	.	TGTGCCAGCAGTGAACCTGATACAGCAAACAATGAGCAGTTCTTC	CASSEPDTANNEQFF
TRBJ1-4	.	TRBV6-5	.	TGTGCCAGCATGTGGGAGGAAAAACTGTTTTTT	CASMWEEKLFF
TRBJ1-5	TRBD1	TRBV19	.	TGTGCCAGTAGTATCTTCCGGGACAGGGAGGGTCAGCCCCAGCATTTT	CASSIFRDREGQPQHF
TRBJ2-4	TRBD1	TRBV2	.	TGTGCCAGCAGTTCCGGGACAGGTGGGGACATTCAGTACTTC	CASSSGTGGDIQYF
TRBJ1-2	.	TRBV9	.	TGTGCCAGCGCGACTGTTACAGCGTATGGCTACACCTTC	CASATVTAYGYTF
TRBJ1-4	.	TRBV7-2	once	TGTGCCAGCAGCCCCGACGTAGGGAATAATGAAAAACTGTTTTTT	CASSPDVGNNEKLFF
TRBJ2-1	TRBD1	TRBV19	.	TGTGCCAGTAGTGCAACCGACAGGGCAAGGTATGAGCAGTTCTTC	CASSATDRARYEQFF
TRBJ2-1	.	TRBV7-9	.	TGTGCCAGTTCTAAGGGCCGTAATCGGTACAATGAGCAGTTCTTC	CASSKGRNRYNEQFF
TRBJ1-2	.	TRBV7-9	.	TGTGCCAGCGAAAAGGGTGGAGAGAACTATGGCTACACCTTC	CASEKGGENYGYTF
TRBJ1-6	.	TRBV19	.	TGTGCCAGTACCTTTTCGAGCTCCTATAATTCACCCCTCCACTTT	CASTFSSSYNSPLHF
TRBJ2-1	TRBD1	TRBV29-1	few	TGCAGCGTCGGACGGACAGGGTCATACAATGAGCAGTTCTTC	CSVGRTGSYNEQFF
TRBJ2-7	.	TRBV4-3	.	TGCGCCAGCAGCCAGGATTTGATGGACAGCTTACACGAGCAGTACTTC	CASSQDLMDSLHEQYF
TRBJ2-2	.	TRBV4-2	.	TGTGCCAGCAGAGATCCGGGACTTCAAATCGGGGAGCTGTTTTTT	CASRDPGLQIGELFF
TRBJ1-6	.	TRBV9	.	TGTGCCAGCAGCCCCCGGGACACCCATGGCCCCCTCCACTTT	CASSPRDTHGPLHF
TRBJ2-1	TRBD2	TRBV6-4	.	TGTGCCAGCAGTGACTCGACTAGCGGGGCCAATGAGCAGTTCTTC	CASSDSTSGANEQFF
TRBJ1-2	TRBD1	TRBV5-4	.	TGTGCCAGCAGCATGGATGCAGGGGGCTATGGCTACACCTTC	CASSMDAGGYGYTF